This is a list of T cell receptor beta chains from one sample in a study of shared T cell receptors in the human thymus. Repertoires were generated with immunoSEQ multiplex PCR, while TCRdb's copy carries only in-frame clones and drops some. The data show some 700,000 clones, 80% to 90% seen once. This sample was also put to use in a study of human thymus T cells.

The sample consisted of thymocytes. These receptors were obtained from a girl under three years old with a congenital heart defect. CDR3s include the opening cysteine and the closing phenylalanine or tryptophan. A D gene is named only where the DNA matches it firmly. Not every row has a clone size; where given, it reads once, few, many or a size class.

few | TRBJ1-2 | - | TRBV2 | CASRELTRNYGYTF | TGTGCCAGCAGGGAATTGACTCGAAACTATGGCTACACCTTC
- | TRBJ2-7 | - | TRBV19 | CASSIRAGDTYEQYF | TGTGCCAGTAGTATTCGGGCAGGGGATACCTACGAGCAGTACTTC
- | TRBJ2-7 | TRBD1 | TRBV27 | CASSSDRGQYEQYF | TGTGCCAGCAGTTCCGACAGGGGTCAGTACGAGCAGTACTTC
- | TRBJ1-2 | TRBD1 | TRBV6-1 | CASSEQGASSYGYTF | TGTGCCAGCAGTGAACAGGGGGCTAGTAGCTATGGCTACACCTTC
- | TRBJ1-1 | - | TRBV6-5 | CASSYSPTGNTEAFF | TGTGCCAGCAGTTACTCTCCGACAGGGAACACTGAAGCTTTCTTT
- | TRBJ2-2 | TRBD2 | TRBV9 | CASSSQGLAGNTGELFF | TGTGCCAGCAGCTCCCAGGGACTAGCGGGGAACACCGGGGAGCTGTTTTTT
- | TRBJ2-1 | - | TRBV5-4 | CASSLESKRISRQFF | TGTGCCAGCAGCTTGGAGTCTAAGCGGATTAGTAGGCAGTTCTTC
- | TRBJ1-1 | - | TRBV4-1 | CASSRTPGTGAAFF | TGCGCCAGCAGCCGCACCCCAGGGACTGGAGCAGCTTTCTTT
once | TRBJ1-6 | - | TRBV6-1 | CASSEAGGTPLHF | TGTGCCAGCAGTGAAGCCGGGGGTACACCCCTCCACTTT
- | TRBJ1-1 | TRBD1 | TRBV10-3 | CAISVYDRDPLNTEAFF | TGTGCCATCAGTGTCTATGACAGGGACCCTTTGAACACTGAAGCTTTCTTT
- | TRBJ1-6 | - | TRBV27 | CASSCTGNSPLHF | TGTGCCAGCAGTTGTACAGGTAATTCACCCCTCCACTTT
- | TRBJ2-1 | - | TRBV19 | CASIEEDEQFF | TGTGCCAGTATCGAAGAGGATGAGCAGTTCTTC
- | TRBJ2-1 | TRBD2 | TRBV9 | CASSVRQLAGGPNEQFF | TGTGCCAGCAGCGTAAGGCAACTAGCGGGGGGGCCCAATGAGCAGTTCTTC
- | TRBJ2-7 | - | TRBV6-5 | CASSYRDTSYEQYF | TGTGCCAGCAGTTACCGGGACACCTCCTACGAGCAGTACTTC
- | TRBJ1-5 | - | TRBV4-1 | CASSQQPGIKNSNQPQHF | TGCGCCAGCAGCCAACAACCCGGGATCAAGAATAGCAATCAGCCCCAGCATTTT
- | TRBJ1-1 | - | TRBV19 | CASSSERQVPLQNVPDTEAFF | TGTGCCAGTAGTTCCGAAAGACAGGTTCCCCTACAAAACGTGCCAGACACTGAAGCTTTCTTT
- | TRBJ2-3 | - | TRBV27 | CASRTKAGVDTDTQYF | TGTGCCAGCAGGACTAAGGCAGGGGTAGACACAGATACGCAGTATTTT
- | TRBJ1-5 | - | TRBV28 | CASNLRRGREPQHF | TGTGCCAGCAACTTACGTAGGGGAAGGGAGCCCCAGCATTTT
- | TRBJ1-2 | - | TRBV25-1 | CASSHHRESYGYTF | TGTGCCAGCAGCCATCACAGGGAGAGCTATGGCTACACCTTC
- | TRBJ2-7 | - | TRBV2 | CASSFYEQYF | TGTGCCAGCTCCTTCTACGAGCAGTACTTC
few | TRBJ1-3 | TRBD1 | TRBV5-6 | CASSLTGTGVGNTIYF | TGTGCCAGCAGCTTGACAGGGACAGGGGTCGGAAACACCATATATTTT
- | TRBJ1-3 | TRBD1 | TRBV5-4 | CASTQVGTGGLSGNTIYF | TGTGCCAGCACCCAGGTGGGGACAGGGGGTCTGTCTGGAAACACCATATATTTT
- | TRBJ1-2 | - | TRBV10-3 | CAISERTISQARYGYTF | TGTGCCATCAGTGAGCGGACCATTTCACAGGCTCGCTATGGCTACACCTTC
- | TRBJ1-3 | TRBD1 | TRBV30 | CAWSKLGGPLSGNTIYF | TGTGCCTGGAGTAAACTAGGGGGCCCTCTTTCTGGAAACACCATATATTTT
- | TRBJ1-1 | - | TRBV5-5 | CASSLLCRELNTEAFF | TGTGCCAGCAGCTTGTTGTGCCGGGAGCTGAACACTGAAGCTTTCTTT
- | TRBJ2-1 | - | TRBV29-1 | CSVEMGGWARSYNEQFF | TGCAGCGTTGAAATGGGTGGGTGGGCCAGGTCCTACAATGAGCAGTTCTTC
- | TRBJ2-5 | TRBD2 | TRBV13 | CASSSQAGGGGETQYF | TGTGCCAGCAGCTCCCAAGCGGGGGGCGGCGGGGAGACCCAGTACTTC
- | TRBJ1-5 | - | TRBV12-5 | CASGLGGLSNQPQHF | TGTGCTAGTGGTTTGGGGGGCTTGAGCAATCAGCCCCAGCATTTT
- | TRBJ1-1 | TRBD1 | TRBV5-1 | CASRTGGRNTEAFF | TGCGCCAGCAGGACAGGGGGCCGGAACACTGAAGCTTTCTTT
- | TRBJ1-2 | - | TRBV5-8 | CASSLQGRHGYTF | TGTGCCAGCAGCTTACAGGGCAGACATGGCTACACCTTC
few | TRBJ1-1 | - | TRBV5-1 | CASSGVWGGPEAFF | TGCGCCAGCAGCGGGGTTTGGGGGGGCCCTGAAGCTTTCTTT
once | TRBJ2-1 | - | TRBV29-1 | CSVEGADFYNEQFF | TGCAGCGTTGAGGGAGCAGACTTCTACAATGAGCAGTTCTTC
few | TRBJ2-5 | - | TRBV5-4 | CASSEFRVGETQYF | TGTGCCAGCAGCGAATTCAGGGTAGGAGAGACCCAGTACTTC
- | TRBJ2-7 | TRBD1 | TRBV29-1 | CSALVRGQEFYEQYF | TGCAGCGCCCTGGTGAGGGGACAGGAGTTCTACGAGCAGTACTTC
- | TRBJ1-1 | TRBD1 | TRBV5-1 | CASSLGQGAEAFF | TGCGCCAGCAGCTTAGGACAGGGGGCTGAAGCTTTCTTT
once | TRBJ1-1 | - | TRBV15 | CATSRDPRAEEAFF | TGTGCCACCAGCAGAGATCCCAGGGCCGAGGAAGCTTTCTTT
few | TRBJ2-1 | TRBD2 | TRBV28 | CASHYMERGICNEQFF | TGTGCCAGCCACTACATGGAGCGGGGTATCTGCAATGAGCAGTTCTTC
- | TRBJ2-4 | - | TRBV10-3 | CAISERGRGIQYF | TGTGCCATCAGTGAGAGGGGTAGGGGCATTCAGTACTTC
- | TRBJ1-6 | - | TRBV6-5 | CASISAGDNSPLHF | TGTGCCAGCATCAGCGCAGGGGATAATTCACCCCTCCACTTT
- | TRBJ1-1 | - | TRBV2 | CASEWNGAREAFF | TGTGCCAGCGAATGGAATGGGGCGCGTGAAGCTTTCTTT
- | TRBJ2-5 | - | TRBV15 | CATSSDIIDQETQYF | TGTGCCACCAGCTCGGACATTATTGACCAAGAGACCCAGTACTTC
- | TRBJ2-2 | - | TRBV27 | CASSPTAATGELFF | TGTGCCAGCAGCCCGACAGCTGCCACCGGGGAGCTGTTTTTT
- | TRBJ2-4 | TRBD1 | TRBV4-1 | CASSQDLGQGPELAKNIQYF | TGCGCCAGCAGCCAAGACCTTGGACAGGGGCCAGAACTAGCCAAAAACATTCAGTACTTC
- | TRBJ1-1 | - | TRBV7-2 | CASSLVGSRSFF | TGTGCCAGCAGCTTAGTGGGGAGTAGGTCTTTCTTT
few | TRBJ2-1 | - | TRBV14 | CASSQEGYEQGSDNEQFF | TGTGCCAGCAGCCAAGAAGGCTACGAACAGGGTAGCGACAATGAGCAGTTCTTC
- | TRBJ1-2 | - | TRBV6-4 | CASSDDYYGYTF | TGTGCCAGCAGTGACGACTACTATGGCTACACCTTC
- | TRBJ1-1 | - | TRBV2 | CASSASTNGPRGSEAFF | TGTGCCAGCAGTGCGAGCACCAACGGGCCTAGGGGCTCTGAAGCTTTCTTT
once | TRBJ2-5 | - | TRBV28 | CASIPLEGDQYF | TGTGCCAGCATCCCACTCGAGGGAGACCAGTACTTC
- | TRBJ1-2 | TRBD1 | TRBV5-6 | CASRRRTGQFYGYTF | TGTGCCAGCAGAAGAAGGACAGGACAATTCTATGGCTACACCTTC
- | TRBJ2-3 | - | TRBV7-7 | CASSLGAGDTQYF | TGTGCCAGCAGCTTAGGTGCAGGGGATACGCAGTATTTT
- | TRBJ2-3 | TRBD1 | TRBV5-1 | CASSRSGTGRTDTQYF | TGCGCCAGCAGCCGTTCCGGGACAGGGCGCACAGATACGCAGTATTTT
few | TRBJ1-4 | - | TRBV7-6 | CASSLDRVGEKLFF | TGTGCCAGCAGCTTAGACAGGGTTGGTGAAAAACTGTTTTTT
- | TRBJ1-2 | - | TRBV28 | CASTSGIRSYGYTF | TGTGCCAGCACCTCCGGGATTCGCAGCTATGGCTACACCTTC
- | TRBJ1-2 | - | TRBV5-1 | CASSLGAGQGRSNYGYTF | TGCGCCAGCAGCTTGGGGGCGGGGCAGGGTAGGTCCAACTATGGCTACACCTTC
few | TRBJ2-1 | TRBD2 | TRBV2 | CASSEEIMLAGSYNEQFF | TGTGCCAGCAGTGAAGAGATCATGCTAGCGGGGTCCTACAATGAGCAGTTCTTC
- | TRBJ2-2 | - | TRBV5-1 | CASSPRDTDTGELFF | TGCGCCAGCAGCCCCCGGGACACAGACACCGGGGAGCTGTTTTTT
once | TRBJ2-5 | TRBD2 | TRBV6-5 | CASSYSGGEAETQYF | TGTGCCAGCAGTTATAGCGGGGGGGAAGCAGAGACCCAGTACTTC
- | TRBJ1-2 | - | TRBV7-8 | CASSLARQVYGYTF | TGTGCCAGCAGCTTAGCGCGTCAGGTTTATGGCTACACCTTC
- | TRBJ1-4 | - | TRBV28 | CASSGELRRLEKLFF | TGTGCCAGCAGTGGAGAACTGCGAAGGCTCGAAAAACTGTTTTTT
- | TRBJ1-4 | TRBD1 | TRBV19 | CASSRPGTGTTSTNEKLFF | TGTGCCAGTAGTAGACCCGGGACAGGGACCACTTCAACTAATGAAAAACTGTTTTTT